A selection of T cell receptor beta chains follows, all from one sample in a study of blood T cell repertoires in COVID-19. The assay was immunoSEQ multiplex PCR, and TCRdb's table has in-frame clones only and misses some. Among roughly 100,000 clones listed, around 80% were seen once. The sequenced sample was peripheral blood. The origin of the receptors is a man between 60 and 75 years old with active or convalescent COVID-19. The CDR3 runs from the conserved cysteine through the conserved F or W. Each record gives: D gene, clone size, V gene, J gene, CDR3 DNA, CDR3 protein. The D gene is left open where the match is weak. Only part of the rows carry a size: once, few, many, or a class if the clone is expanded.

>-|-|TRBV6-5|TRBJ1-5
TGTGCCAGCAGCCCAAACCCAGGGCGGTCTCAGCCCCAGCATTTT
CASSPNPGRSQPQHF
>-|few|TRBV7-9|TRBJ2-2
TGTGCCAGCAGCTCTCTTACGGCCGGGAGAAACACCGGGGAGCTGTTTTTT
CASSSLTAGRNTGELFF
>-|-|TRBV3-1/TRBV3-2|TRBJ2-3
TGTGCCAGCAGCCAAGGACCGGGTACAGATACGCAGTATTTT
CASSQGPGTDTQYF
>TRBD2|-|TRBV2|TRBJ2-1
TGTGCCAGCAGTGACGGGACTAGAGTAGGGGAGCAGTTCTTC
CASSDGTRVGEQFF
>TRBD1|few|TRBV29-1|TRBJ1-5
TGCAGCGCCGCGGACAGGGGCGGTCAGCCCCAGCATTTT
CSAADRGGQPQHF
>TRBD1|once|TRBV28|TRBJ1-1
TGTGCCAGCACGGGACAGGGGGCGGGTGGGGCTTTCTTT
CASTGQGAGGAFF
>-|-|TRBV6-2/TRBV6-3|TRBJ2-4
TGTGCCAGCAGTTATAGGGGGACGAAAAACATTCAGTACTTC
CASSYRGTKNIQYF
>TRBD2|-|TRBV6-5|TRBJ2-3
TGTGCCACTGGACTAGCGGGAGGGGCAGATACGCAGTATTTT
CATGLAGGADTQYF
>-|-|TRBV7-9|TRBJ1-2
TGTGCCAGCAGCGCCCTCTCCCGGGTCTCCGAAAATGGCTACACCTTC
CASSALSRVSENGYTF
>TRBD2|-|TRBV11-2|TRBJ2-7
TGTGCCAGCAGCCCTCTAGCGGGGATCTACGAGCAGTACTTC
CASSPLAGIYEQYF
>TRBD2|-|TRBV2|TRBJ2-3
TGTGCCAGCAGCGGGACTAGCGGGAGGGATACGCAGTATTTT
CASSGTSGRDTQYF
>TRBD2|-|TRBV18|TRBJ2-2
TGTGCCAGCTCATCGGCTAGCGGGAGCACCGGGGAGCTGTTTTTT
CASSSASGSTGELFF
>TRBD2|-|TRBV6-1|TRBJ2-5
TGTGCCAGCAGTGAAAGCGGGAGGCCCCAAGAGACCCAGTACTTC
CASSESGRPQETQYF
>TRBD1|-|TRBV9|TRBJ2-1
TGTGCCAGCAGCGTTAGGCAGGGGGCCCCGAATGAGCAGTTCTTC
CASSVRQGAPNEQFF
>-|-|TRBV7-3|TRBJ2-7
TGTGCCAGCAGCTTCGCCGGGGAGGACGAGCAGTACTTC
CASSFAGEDEQYF
>TRBD1|once|TRBV27|TRBJ1-1
TGTGCCAGCGGACAGGGATCTGAAGCTTTCTTT
CASGQGSEAFF
>TRBD1|-|TRBV6-5|TRBJ2-4
TGTGCCAGCAGTTACTCAGACAGGGGGGGAAACATTCAGTACTTC
CASSYSDRGGNIQYF
>TRBD1|-|TRBV2|TRBJ1-2
TGTGCCAGCAGTACGGACAGGGGTTATGGCTACACCTTC
CASSTDRGYGYTF
>TRBD1|-|TRBV7-2|TRBJ2-1
TGTGCCAGCAGCTTAAAGACAGGGGGGTACAATGAGCAGTTCTTC
CASSLKTGGYNEQFF
>TRBD1|-|TRBV18|TRBJ2-2
TGTGCCAGCTCACTAGGACAGGTGGACACCGGGGAGCTGTTTTTT
CASSLGQVDTGELFF
>-|few|TRBV11-1|TRBJ2-7
TGTGCCAGCAGCTTAGACCGGACAGAAACCTACGAGCAGTACTTC
CASSLDRTETYEQYF
>TRBD2|-|TRBV24-1|TRBJ2-2
TGTGCCACCAGTGATGGGGGAGGTCCGGGGGGCACCGGGGAGCTGTTTTTT
CATSDGGGPGGTGELFF
>TRBD2|-|TRBV11-3|TRBJ2-2
TGTGCCAGCAGCATAATTGGACTAGCGGGACGGACCGGGGAGCTGTTTTTT
CASSIIGLAGRTGELFF
>-|few|TRBV4-2|TRBJ2-3
-
CASSQEKVAGGTF
>TRBD2|-|TRBV5-5|TRBJ2-3
TGTGCCAGCAGCTTGGGATGGCGGGAGGGCGCTTTTTCGGATACGCAGTATTTT
CASSLGWREGAFSDTQYF
>-|-|TRBV7-3|TRBJ2-2
TGTGCCAGCGGGTTCGGGAGCACCGGGGAGCTGTTTTTT
CASGFGSTGELFF
>-|-|TRBV28|TRBJ1-1
TGTGCCAAAAAGCCCAAGAACACTGAAGCTTTCTTT
CAKKPKNTEAFF
>-|-|TRBV11-2|TRBJ2-3
TGTGCCAGCAGCTTAGATAGGGGGATAGATACGCAGTATTTT
CASSLDRGIDTQYF
>TRBD2|-|TRBV28|TRBJ2-1
TGTGCCAGCAGCATGCCGGGGGGCAATGAGCAGTTCTTC
CASSMPGGNEQFF
>TRBD2|-|TRBV2|TRBJ2-1
TGTGCCAGCAGTGAAGTGGGAGCGGGAGGGCTAGGGGACAATGAGCAGTTCTTC
CASSEVGAGGLGDNEQFF
>TRBD1|-|TRBV6-6|TRBJ1-4
TGTGCCAGCAGTTACTCGAGACAGGGGACTGAAAAACTGTTTTTT
CASSYSRQGTEKLFF
>TRBD1|-|TRBV6-6|TRBJ1-4
TGTGCCAGCCGTGGGACAGGGGGTCGGGAAAAACTGTTTTTT
CASRGTGGREKLFF
>TRBD1|once|TRBV5-1|TRBJ2-5
TGCGCCAGCAGCTGGACAGGGGGCGGTTTACAAGAGACCCAGTACTTC
CASSWTGGGLQETQYF
>TRBD2|-|TRBV5-1|TRBJ2-1
TGCGCCAGCAGCTTGGCCGGTAGCGGGGAGGCTTACAATGAGCAGTTCTTC
CASSLAGSGEAYNEQFF
>TRBD2|-|TRBV28|TRBJ2-1
TGTGCCAGCAGTTTCCGACTAGCGAGAGACAATGAGCAGTTCTTC
CASSFRLARDNEQFF
>TRBD2|-|TRBV24-1|TRBJ2-2
TGTGCCACCAGTGATCCGGGACTAGCGACGAACACCGGGGAGCTGTTTTTT
CATSDPGLATNTGELFF
>-|-|TRBV4-1|TRBJ2-1
TGCGCCAGCAGCCAAATTCCCCCGGGGTTGAGCTCCTACAATGAGCAGTTCTTC
CASSQIPPGLSSYNEQFF
>TRBD1|-|TRBV6-4|TRBJ1-5
TGTGCCAGCAGTGACTCGCCAGGGGGACGCAATCAGCCCCAGCATTTT
CASSDSPGGRNQPQHF
>-|-|TRBV28|TRBJ2-1
TGTGCCAGCAGGGGGTGGGGGAGGACCTCCTACAATGAGCAGTTCTTC
CASRGWGRTSYNEQFF
>TRBD2|-|TRBV6-5|TRBJ2-1
TGTGCCAGCAGTTCCCTAGCGGGAGCGTACAATGAGCAGTTCTTC
CASSSLAGAYNEQFF
>-|-|TRBV2|TRBJ2-5
TGTGCCAGCAATCCATCGACAGTACAAGAGACCCAGTACTTC
CASNPSTVQETQYF
>-|-|TRBV5-1|TRBJ2-1
TGCGCCAGCAGGCCCGGGGGGGAGACAGGGGGATACAATGAGCAGTTCTTC
CASRPGGETGGYNEQFF
>-|-|TRBV7-2|TRBJ2-2
TGTGCCAGCAGCCCCCGACTCGAAACGGGAGCGGTCGGGGAGCTGTTTTTT
CASSPRLETGAVGELFF
>TRBD1|once|TRBV11-2|TRBJ2-2
TGTGCCAGCAGCTTAGCCGAGACAGGGGCCGGGGAGCTGTTTTTT
CASSLAETGAGELFF
>TRBD2|-|TRBV12-3/TRBV12-4|TRBJ2-7
TGTGCCAGCAGTTGGGGGGGAGTCCTTGGGCAGTACTTC
CASSWGGVLGQYF
>-|-|TRBV10-2|TRBJ1-1
TGCGCCAGCAGTGACCGGTTTATTGAAGCTTTCTTT
CASSDRFIEAFF
>-|-|TRBV6-5|TRBJ2-5
TGTGCCAGCATGTCGGGAGACGAGACCCAGTACTTC
CASMSGDETQYF
>TRBD2|-|TRBV4-1|TRBJ2-3
TGCGCCAGCAGCCAAGGCCTAGCGGGGGGCACAGATACGCAGTATTTT
CASSQGLAGGTDTQYF
>TRBD2|-|TRBV18|TRBJ2-1
TGTGCCAGCTCACCTGGGACTAGCGGGGATGAGCAGTTCTTC
CASSPGTSGDEQFF
>-|-|TRBV20-1|TRBJ2-1
TGCAGTGCCTGGGGGGGGCTTGAGCAGTTCTTC
CSAWGGLEQFF
>TRBD2|-|TRBV24-1|TRBJ2-3
TGTGCCACCGGGGACAGAGCTCTAGCGGGAGGAGATACGCAGTATTTT
CATGDRALAGGDTQYF
>-|-|TRBV4-1|TRBJ2-6
TGCGCCAGCACCCCTAGCGAGGCGGCCTCTGGGGCCAACGTCCTGACTTTC
CASTPSEAASGANVLTF
>-|-|TRBV28|TRBJ2-7
TGTGCCAGCAGTTTAATCGGCGGGAAAGTAGGCGAGCAGTACTTC
CASSLIGGKVGEQYF
>-|-|TRBV3-1/TRBV3-2|TRBJ2-7
TGTGCCAGCAGCCAGGGGTTGGGGGGGCGCCGAGAGCAGTACTTC
CASSQGLGGRREQYF
>-|-|TRBV2|TRBJ1-4
TGTGCCAGCAGTTATCAGGGTACCTTTAATGAAAAACTGTTTTTT
CASSYQGTFNEKLFF